This TCR beta chain was captured by sequencing in a study of post-analysis software for immune sequencing data. Study-level information: Relapsing-remitting, secondary progressive and progressive-relapsing multiple sclerosis were all included among the disease courses. Study findings and constraints: Significantly lower normalized Chao1 diversity was found in patients with multiple sclerosis relative to controls. In patients, a few TRBV segments were more frequent than in controls, with TRBV5-6, TRBV5-1 and TRBV20-1 among them. Samples made in the same batch grouped tightly together by F measure.

About this clonotype itself: Its antigen is unknown.

Unique molecular identifiers were carried by the TCR beta cDNA libraries. TCRdb reprocessed the PCR reads via MiXCR and lists one record per CDR3 protein. The table has more than 450,000 distinct CDR3 sequences, roughly 34% seen once. Trimming stripped 4 bases from V and 7 bases from J, with 14 bases between. The CDR3 sequence is 14 residues long. The germline V gene encodes CDR1 MNHEY and CDR2 SVGAGI. The clonotype comes from a girl aged 2-17 years with multiple sclerosis. This chain links TRBV6-5 with TRBJ2-4; D gene uncertain. The sequenced sample consisted of blood. The CDR3 region has the DNA TGTGCCAGCAGTTCGGCCCCCCCCGAGAACATTCAGTACTTC. As protein: CASSSAPPENIQYF.